Below, 2 T cell receptor beta chains from the same sample are listed, as sequenced in a study of blood T cell repertoires in COVID-19. TCRdb keeps only in-frame clones here, not all; method: immunoSEQ multiplex PCR. The table records approximately 100,000 clones, roughly 80% of them present only once. The sample was peripheral blood. The receptors were sampled from a man in his 70s with active or convalescent COVID-19.

This clone was found once. The gene calls are TRBV18 and TRBJ2-1; 11 bases map to TRBD2. V lost 3 bases, J lost 3 bases, and 13 bases stayed unmatched. Per the germline V gene, CDR1 is KGHSH and CDR2 is LQKENI. The CDR3 totals 19 residues. Written as DNA, the CDR3 is TGTGCCAGCTCACCTCAAAGGGGGACTAGCGGAGCCCACTACAATGAGCAGTTCTTC. This sequence encodes CASSPQRGTSGAHYNEQFF. The full variable domain, completed using reference TRBV18 and TRBJ2-1, is NAGVMQNPRHLVRRRGQEARLRCSPMKGHSHVYWYRQLPEEGLKFMVYLQKENIIDESGMPKERFSAEFPKEGPSILRIQQVVRGDSAAYFCASSPQRGTSGAHYNEQFFGPGTRLTVL.

This chain links TRBV7-6 with TRBJ2-1; 14 nucleotides agree with TRBD2. CDR1 and CDR2 (germline): SGHVS, FNYEAQ. The CDR3 has 16 amino acids. The J segment lost 10 bases and the V segment lost 3 bases, leaving 8 bases of the junction unmatched. The CDR3 coding sequence is TGTGCCAGCAGCTTTTTTGGGGGACTAGCGGGAGAAGAGCAGTTCTTC. The encoded protein is CASSFFGGLAGEEQFF. Complete variable domain (other parts from reference TRBV7-6 and TRBJ2-1): GAGVSQSPRYKVTKRGQDVALRCDPISGHVSLYWYRQALGQGPEFLTYFNYEAQQDKSGLPNDRFSAERPEGSISTLTIQRTEQRDSAMYRCASSFFGGLAGEEQFFGPGTRLTVL.